A single sample is the source of the 30 T cell receptor beta chains below, sequenced in a study of T cells in Graves' hyperthyroidism and ophthalmopathy (dated by TCRdb to about 2019). The receptor library was made with multiplex PCR. For sequencing, an Illumina HiSeq 2000 was employed. The TCR beta CDR3 regions were amplified from RNA transcripts. The TCR CDR3 was subjected to a first round of RT-PCR using the HTBI primer set and the Qiagen OneStep RT-PCR kit. TCRdb trimmed public reads at Q25 via fastp, called clones via MiXCR and kept in-frame beta chains. Identical CDR3 proteins give one entry, which carries the most common genes and DNA. Recorded for this sample are fewer than 500,000 distinct CDR3 sequences; approximately 15% of them occurred a single time. Jointly, the top ten make up less than 25% of the sample. The sequencing input was blood. The receptors here all came from a man younger than 45 with Graves' hyperthyroidism that later progressed to Graves' ophthalmopathy.

The genes are TRBV6-9 and TRBJ1-3, with a weak D call TRBD1 (5 bases). The CDR3 length is 16 residues. In germline, CDR1 is MNHGY, CDR2 SVAAGI. Trimming removed 3 bases at V and 1 base at J, with 13 bases between. CDR3 in DNA: TGTGCCAGCAGTTACTCGAAGGGGCTTTCTGGAAACACCATATATTTT. Residues: CASSYSKGLSGNTIYF.

This chain links TRBV28 with TRBJ2-3; no clear D. CDR1 MDHEN and CDR2 SYDVKM come from the germline V gene. This CDR3 comprises 13 residues. V lost 6 bases and J lost 2, with 9 bases in between. The CDR3 reads CASRDAFTDTQYF. The CDR3 region has the DNA TGTGCCAGCAGGGACGCTTTCACAGATACGCAGTATTTT. The complete variable domain, with remaining parts taken from reference TRBV28 and TRBJ2-3, reads DVKVTQSSRYLVKRTGEKVFLECVQDMDHENMFWYRQDPGLGLRLIYFSYDVKMKEKGDIPEGYSVSREKKERFSLILESASTNQTSMYLCASRDAFTDTQYFGPGTRLTVL.

This clonotype was observed many times. The chain joins TRBV2 to TRBJ2-3; possible D gene TRBD2, 7 bases. The CDR3 runs 15 residues. CDR1 and CDR2 from the germline V gene are SNHLY and FYNNEI. Trimming took off 6 bases at V and 4 bases at J, with 17 bases between the two ends. The CDR3 nucleotides read TGTGCCAGCAGAACGGGGGGCAGAGGAGCAGATACGCAGTATTTT. It yields the protein CASRTGGRGADTQYF.

In this sample, this clonotype turned up a few times. This chain uses TRBV27 with TRBJ1-6, with D maybe TRBD1 (6 bases). Trimming shortened V by 5 bases and J by 14 bases, and 25 bases separated the two germline ends. The germline V gene encodes CDR1 MNHEY and CDR2 SMNVEV (reference sequence). This CDR3 spans 16 amino acids. CDR3 coding DNA: TGTGCCAGCAGTCAATCCCAGGGGCCCTTAATAAGGACCCTCCACTTT. This gives the protein CASSQSQGPLIRTLHF.

The sample holds many counts of this clonotype. V is TRBV28 and J is TRBJ1-4; weak D call: TRBD1 (5 bases). The CDR3 covers 14 residues. Germline V CDR1 and CDR2: MDHEN, SYDVKM. Deletions cut 4 bases from V and 8 bases from J, with 14 bases between. CDR3 DNA sequence: TGTGCCAGCAGTTCAGGGCCATTCATCGAAAAACTGTTTTTT. Translation: CASSSGPFIEKLFF.

The chain has TRBV25-1 and TRBJ1-5, with D maybe TRBD1 (5 bases). The CDR3 spans 15 residues. Trimming cost V 8 bases and J 1 base, with 15 bases left between them. In germline, CDR1 is MGHDK, CDR2 SYGVNS. In DNA, the CDR3 is TGTGCCAGCGGACGATCAGGGTGGAGCAATCAGCCCCAGCATTTT. Its translation: CASGRSGWSNQPQHF.

CDR3 DNA: TGCGCCAGCAGCTTTCTAGCGGGGGAGAGCGGGGAGCTGTTTTTT. Its translation is CASSFLAGESGELFF. The chain recombines TRBV5-1 with TRBJ2-2, with 10 bases identical to TRBD2. The CDR3 is 15 residues long. V trimming: 2 bases; J trimming: 7 bases; junction bases outside the gene matches: 5. CDR1 SGHRS and CDR2 YFSETQ come from the germline V gene.

The sample holds many counts of this clonotype. The chain couples TRBV28 to TRBJ2-5; either TRBD1 or TRBD2 may fit D (5 bases each). Germline V gene lookup returns CDR1 MDHEN and CDR2 SYDVKM. CDR3 length equals 16 residues. V was cut by 3 bases and J by 0 bases, with 14 bases left in between. CDR3 coding DNA: TGTGCCAGCAGTTTGTGGGGGATCGGGTACCAAGAGACCCAGTACTTC. Protein product: CASSLWGIGYQETQYF.

This clonotype was found many times. The chain carries TRBV2 and TRBJ1-5; D is uncertain. Trimming took 6 bases from V and 1 from J, leaving 16 bases between them. Germline V lookup: CDR1 SNHLY, CDR2 FYNNEI. This CDR3 is built from 16 residues. The CDR3 region is CASRPRAQSSNQPQHF. The DNA for the CDR3 is TGTGCCAGCAGGCCCCGGGCTCAATCGAGCAATCAGCCCCAGCATTTT.

At least ten counts were recorded for this clonotype. The rearrangement uses TRBV2 and TRBJ2-1; 7 nucleotides match TRBD1. After removal of 7 bases from V and 3 bases from J, the junction contained 12 bases not matched to a gene. This CDR3 has 16 amino acids. The germline V gene has CDR1 SNHLY and CDR2 FYNNEI. The CDR3 DNA follows: TGTGCCAGCAATTTTTCCCCGGGACAGATCTACAATGAGCAGTTCTTC. It specifies CASNFSPGQIYNEQFF.

The rearrangement links TRBV7-2 to TRBJ2-2; 11 bases map to TRBD2. The CDR3 is 18 residues long. J lost 5 bases, V lost 4 bases, and 12 bases had no gene match. Germline CDR1 and CDR2: SGHTA and FQGNSA. The chain's CDR3 is CASSYGTSGFNGTGELFF. CDR3 nucleotides: TGTGCCAGCAGCTACGGGACTAGCGGCTTCAATGGTACCGGGGAGCTGTTTTTT.

The sample holds a few counts of this clonotype. This sequence joins TRBV10-2 and TRBJ2-2; D possibly corresponds to TRBD1 (6 bases). Germline V lookup: CDR1 WSHSY, CDR2 SAAADI. Trimming took off 7 bases at V and 6 bases at J, with 9 bases between the two ends. The CDR3 extends over 12 amino acids. As DNA, the CDR3 is TGCGCCAGCAAACAGGGTCCCGGGGAGCTGTTTTTT. Protein: CASKQGPGELFF.

About this clonotype itself: A much more abundant neighbour one base away suggests this may be a read error. The rearrangement links TRBV20-1 to TRBJ2-7; TRBD1 or TRBD2 may be the D gene (5 bases each). CDR1 is DFQATT, CDR2 SNEGSKA, per germline (reference sequence). Trimming cost V 6 bases and J 3 bases, with 18 bases left between them. The CDR3 covers 14 residues. Here the CDR3 reads CSAPSGTDSYEQYF. CDR3 sequence (DNA): TGCAGTGCCCCCTCCGGGACCGATAGCTACGAGCAGTACTTC.

This clonotype has at least ten counts. The chain combines TRBV28 with TRBJ2-3; TRBD1 might be the D (6 bases). Germline V gene data show CDR1 as MDHEN and CDR2 as SYDVKM. V was clipped by 4 bases and J by 8 bases, with 16 bases between them. This CDR3 is 14 amino acids long. Here the CDR3 reads CASSSGTTIFTQYF. The CDR3 bases are TGTGCCAGCAGTTCCGGGACAACCATATTTACGCAGTATTTT.

This clonotype came up many times. The chain couples TRBV20-1 to TRBJ2-1; unclear D gene. Germline V CDR1 and CDR2: DFQATT, SNEGSKA (reference sequence). Trimming took off 0 bases at V and 8 bases at J, with 20 bases between the two ends. This CDR3 is 16 amino acids long. The DNA for the CDR3 is TGCAGTGCTAGAGATTTGATCTCGGAATCACGCGATGAGCAGTTCTTC. Amino acid sequence: CSARDLISESRDEQFF.

This clonotype was recorded many times. The rearrangement links TRBV5-1 to TRBJ2-7; tentative D call: TRBD2 (5 bases). Per germline, CDR1 SGHRS and CDR2 YFSETQ. This CDR3 contains 14 residues. The V end lost 4 bases, the J end lost 3 bases, and 14 bases lay between the germline ends. CDR3: CASSGAGPLYEQYF. In nucleotides, the CDR3 is TGCGCCAGCAGCGGCGCGGGTCCCCTCTACGAGCAGTACTTC. Full variable domain (remainder filled in from reference TRBV5-1 and TRBJ2-7): KAGVTQTPRYLIKTRGQQVTLSCSPISGHRSVSWYQQTPGQGLQFLFEYFSETQRNKGNFPGRFSGRQFSNSRSEMNVSTLELGDSALYLCASSGAGPLYEQYFGPGTRLTVT.

This clonotype was seen at least ten times. The genes are TRBV7-2 and TRBJ2-1, with TRBD1 identical over 7 bases. Trimming at V came to 5 bases and at J to 3 bases, leaving 7 bases not matched to a gene. Germline CDR1 reads SGHTA; CDR2 reads FQGNSA. CDR3 length: 15 amino acids. CDR3 loop: CASSPRQGNYNEQFF. CDR3 coding DNA: TGTGCCAGCAGCCCGCGACAGGGAAACTACAATGAGCAGTTCTTC.

This clonotype appeared a few times. This chain joins TRBV13 and TRBJ2-7, with TRBD1 identical over 7 bases. This CDR3 region has 16 residues. V dropped 3 bases and J dropped 2; count of bases not matched to a gene: 10. Looked up from germline, CDR1 is PRHDT and CDR2 is FYEKMQ (reference sequence). CDR3 bases: TGTGCCAGCAGCTTCGATCGACAGGGTTCAACCTACGAGCAGTACTTC. Its protein product is CASSFDRQGSTYEQYF. Full variable domain (remainder filled in from reference TRBV13 and TRBJ2-7): AAGVIQSPRHLIKEKRETATLKCYPIPRHDTVYWYQQGPGQDPQFLISFYEKMQSDKGSIPDRFSAQQFSDYHSELNMSSLELGDSALYFCASSFDRQGSTYEQYFGPGTRLTVT.

This clonotype appeared many times. This chain links TRBV6-1 with TRBJ2-1, with D perhaps matching TRBD1 or TRBD2 (5 bases each). The CDR3 contains 16 residues. V lost 3 bases and J 4 bases, leaving 16 bases between the germline ends. CDR1 and CDR2 (germline): MNHNS, SASEGT. This CDR3 reads CASSDPPGTGYNEQFF. CDR3 in DNA: TGTGCCAGCAGTGACCCTCCCGGGACCGGGTACAATGAGCAGTTCTTC.

The V and J genes are TRBV5-1 and TRBJ1-1; 7 positions match TRBD1. Trimming at V came to 1 base and at J to 2 bases, leaving 8 bases not matched to a gene. Germline V gene lookup returns CDR1 SGHRS and CDR2 YFSETQ. This CDR3 spans 16 amino acids. The CDR3 DNA sequence: TGCGCCAGCAGCTTGTTAGCTAAGGGGGCCAACACTGAAGCTTTCTTT. It specifies CASSLLAKGANTEAFF. The full variable domain, completed using reference TRBV5-1 and TRBJ1-1, is KAGVTQTPRYLIKTRGQQVTLSCSPISGHRSVSWYQQTPGQGLQFLFEYFSETQRNKGNFPGRFSGRQFSNSRSEMNVSTLELGDSALYLCASSLLAKGANTEAFFGQGTRLTVV.

This clonotype has only a few counts. The genes are TRBV4-1 and TRBJ1-6; a weak D match, TRBD1 (6 bases). The CDR3 spans 18 residues. Germline V gene sequence: CDR1 MGHRA, CDR2 YSYEKL. Trimming removed 6 bases from V and 3 bases from J, with 21 bases in between. CDR3 nucleotides: TGCGCCAGCAGTCCGTCGCCGACAGGCGCAATCTATAATTCACCCCTCCACTTT. Its protein product is CASSPSPTGAIYNSPLHF.

This clonotype was seen many times. The chain is built from TRBV11-2 and TRBJ2-2, with 7 bases fitting TRBD2. The CDR3 covers 15 residues. V lost 5 bases and J lost 4; bases outside the gene matches: 7. Looked up from germline, CDR1 is SGHAT and CDR2 is FQNNGV. The CDR3 DNA sequence: TGTGCCAGCAGCCTGGGGGGGGGGAGCACCGGGGAGCTGTTTTTT. This sequence encodes CASSLGGGSTGELFF.

This clonotype occurred a few times. A junction end diverges from the germline sequence, so it may reflect a read error. The chain links TRBV7-8 to TRBJ2-3; D gene uncertain. Germline V gene sequence: CDR1 SGHVS, CDR2 FQNEAQ. The CDR3 has 12 amino acids. CDR3 sequence (DNA): TGTGCCAGCGGCTTAGTGAGCGATACGCAGTATTTT. Translating it yields CASGLVSDTQYF.

This clonotype was counted ten times or more. The DNA of the CDR3 is TGTGCCAGCAGCTGGGAACCAATCCAGGGCTGGGAGACCCAGTACTTC. Protein sequence: CASSWEPIQGWETQYF. This chain connects TRBV5-5 to TRBJ2-5, with a possible D match to TRBD1 (5 bases). The CDR3 loop spans 16 amino acids. Trimming pared 3 bases from V and 5 bases from J, leaving 20 bases between. Germline values: CDR1 SGHKS, CDR2 YYEKEE (reference sequence).

CDR3 residues: CASKPVGSQPQHF. As DNA, the CDR3 is TGTGCCAGTAAACCGGTCGGGAGTCAGCCCCAGCATTTT. The chain employs TRBV19 and TRBJ1-5; D remains ambiguous. This CDR3 spans 13 amino acids. Germline CDR1 reads LNHDA; CDR2 reads SQIVND (reference sequence). Trimming stripped 7 bases from V and 6 bases from J, with 13 bases between.

V gene TRBV10-3 combines with J gene TRBJ1-2; D is uncertain. CDR3 length: 15 amino acids. Germline values: CDR1 ENHRY, CDR2 SYGVKD. V was clipped by 3 bases and J by 6 bases, with 17 bases between them. The CDR3 reads CAISEPPGIGDGYTF. The DNA for the CDR3 is TGTGCCATCAGTGAACCCCCGGGGATTGGGGATGGCTACACCTTC.

The chain joins TRBV12-3 or TRBV12-4 to TRBJ2-5, with 10 bases lining up with TRBD2. Losses at the gene ends were 4 bases for V and 4 bases for J; bases not matched to a gene: 12. The CDR3 consists of 17 residues. CDR3 DNA sequence: TGTGCCAGCAGTTCATTAGCGGGGGGCCCCGTTGGAGAGACCCAGTACTTC. It encodes CASSSLAGGPVGETQYF.

This clonotype was found a few times. This may be a read error, as it is one base from a much larger clone. The chain has TRBV12-3 or TRBV12-4 and TRBJ2-3, with D perhaps matching TRBD1 (6 bases). This CDR3 is built from 14 residues. V was trimmed by 8 bases and J by 4 bases, leaving 16 bases between them. In DNA, the CDR3 is TGTGCCAGCGGGTTCCGACGACAGGCAGATACGCAGTATTTT. Its protein product is CASGFRRQADTQYF.

The CDR3 coding sequence is TGCGCCAGCGGACTACCGGGACAGGGGGCTTGGGACTATGGCTACACCTTC. It encodes CASGLPGQGAWDYGYTF. The gene calls are TRBV5-1 and TRBJ1-2, with 12 bases aligning to TRBD1. CDR3 length: 17 amino acids. J lost 3 bases, V lost 7 bases, and 13 bases had no gene match. Germline assignment: CDR1 SGHRS and CDR2 YFSETQ.

The sample holds a few counts of this clonotype. V is TRBV20-1 and J is TRBJ2-1, with D maybe TRBD2 (6 bases). Germline V gives CDR1 DFQATT, CDR2 SNEGSKA (reference sequence). The ends were cut back, 0 bases at V and 4 bases at J, with 13 bases in the middle. The CDR3 is 15 residues long. The CDR3 bases are TGCAGTGCTAGAGATCAAGGAGGGTTGTACAATGAGCAGTTCTTC. It specifies CSARDQGGLYNEQFF.